This T cell receptor (delta chain) emerged from a study of γδ T cells in repeated Plasmodium falciparum infection. Study in general: Malaria-naive adults were infected with P. falciparum NF54 four times over roughly 600 days.

TCRdb re-processed the multiplex PCR reads using CATT. The sample comprises approximately 93,000 delta-chain clones, 0.85% to 1% of which are singletons, and more than 9% rests with the top ten. Flow sorting of PBMC yielded separate Vgamma9/Vdelta2+ and Vdelta2-negative gammadelta T cell populations for bulk repertoire analysis. Germline lookup yields CDR1 TSWWSYY and CDR2 QGS. The CDR3 length is 24 residues. This clone was seen a few times. The protein given by TCRdb reflects a much larger clone and differs at residue 22 from this DNA's translation, likely from a read error; the protein shown is the DNA's translation.

V and J are TRDV1 and TRDJ1; TRDD3 might be the D (5 bases). Input material: gamma-delta T cells from blood. This TCR came from a pool of human donors (malaria-infected and uninfected, not separated). CDR3 in amino acids: CALGELVIRGRVVYVEKYTDKPIF. CDR3 bases: TGTGCTCTTGGGGAACTAGTTATCCGGGGACGGGTGGTGTACGTCGAGAAGTACACCGATAAACCCATCTTT.